The rows below give T cell receptor beta chains drawn from one sample of a study of T cells after yellow fever vaccination. TCRdb processed the 5' RACE reads anew with MiXCR; each CDR3 protein has one entry. This table holds around 110,000 distinct CDR3 sequences, approximately 8.4% found once. Sequenced material: CD8+ T cells sorted from PBMCs, taken 45 days after the yellow fever booster vaccination. All receptors come from a man in his thirties or forties who received the YFV17D yellow fever vaccine. Both conserved end residues are trimmed from each CDR3. A row's size may be missing; if present it is once, few, many or a size class.

>many|TRBJ2-7|TRBV25-1
ASSEFNLVNEQY
>few|TRBJ2-2|TRBV20-1
CARGGTRRGTGELF
>few|TRBJ2-1|TRBV19
ASSYRAGVNEQF
>few|TRBJ2-1|TRBV20-1
SASGSYNEQF
>many|TRBJ1-2|TRBV7-9
ASPLVGDYGYT
>many|TRBJ2-7|TRBV15
ATSRPPGHLTYEQY
>many|TRBJ2-7|TRBV27
ASSLGQGLDYEQY
>few|TRBJ2-7|TRBV20-1
SHWMGGEQY
>many|TRBJ1-4|TRBV6-5
ASSYDGATNEKLF
>many|TRBJ2-7|TRBV20-1
SAAGQNSYEQY
>NA|TRBJ2-3|TRBV5-6
ASSLGLSGTSTDTQY
>few|TRBJ2-3|TRBV7-6
ASSPEAGETDTQY
>NA|TRBJ2-1|TRBV9
ASSSRRGLALGYNEQF
>many|TRBJ2-1|TRBV10-3
AITGTGAYNEQF
>NA|TRBJ2-3|TRBV14
ASSQVSWGDTQY
>many|TRBJ1-2|TRBV4-3
ASSQSRSLSDGYT
>many|TRBJ2-5|TRBV29-1
SVDPGLETQY
>many|TRBJ1-2|TRBV7-9
ASSPDRGPPNGYT
>NA|TRBJ2-3|TRBV7-2
ASSLWTDTDTQY
>few|TRBJ2-1|TRBV28
ASSTLAGAYNEQF
>few|TRBJ2-5|TRBV14
ASSQDGTQY
>many|TRBJ2-7|TRBV29-1
SVRKQGAPYEQY
>many|TRBJ2-5|TRBV7-8
ASSLVYGGRETQY
>few|TRBJ2-1|TRBV5-1
ASSAGGVHNEQF
>many|TRBJ2-3|TRBV7-2
ASSRGTTSTDTQY
>many|TRBJ2-3|TRBV29-1
SPITALDPDTQY
>many|TRBJ2-7|TRBV5-6
ASSRPAGVLYEQY
>many|TRBJ2-1|TRBV25-1
ASSAGTSGSNEQF
>many|TRBJ2-5|TRBV4-3
ASSRGQGTRMGETQY
>few|TRBJ2-1|TRBV27
ASSLGVEAGAGEQF
>medium-sized|TRBJ2-1|TRBV27
ASSSGFRSYNEQF
>many|TRBJ2-7|TRBV7-9
ASSLGGGALTYEQY
>many|TRBJ2-2|TRBV27
ASSQLGGLLSIGELF
>many|TRBJ1-5|TRBV5-1
ASTSGTEFTVSNQPQH
>many|TRBJ1-2|TRBV14
ASSQVSGTYGYT
>few|TRBJ1-1|TRBV5-4
ASSFRSGEIGTEAF
>many|TRBJ2-5|TRBV20-1
SATGQGLQETQY
>many|TRBJ2-1|TRBV6-5
ASSYPANNEQF
>many|TRBJ2-7|TRBV6-2/TRBV6-3
ASSYSDLGGRQSYEQY
>many|TRBJ2-1|TRBV28
ASSFPWTSEGEQF